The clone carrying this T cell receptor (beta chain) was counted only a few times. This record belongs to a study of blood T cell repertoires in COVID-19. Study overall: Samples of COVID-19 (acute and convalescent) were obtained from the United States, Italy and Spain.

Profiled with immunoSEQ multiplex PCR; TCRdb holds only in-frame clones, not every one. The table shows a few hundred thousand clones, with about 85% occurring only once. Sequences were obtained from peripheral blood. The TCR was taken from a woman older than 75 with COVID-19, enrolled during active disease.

CDR3 bases: TGTGCCAGCAGCCAAGATCTTCGGGCAGGGGGGCAAGAGACCCAGTACTTC. It codes for CASSQDLRAGGQETQYF. The rearrangement joins TRBV14 to TRBJ2-5, with D tentatively TRBD1 (7 bases). In germline, CDR1 is SGHDN, CDR2 FVKESK. V was cut by 0 bases and J by 2 bases, with 16 bases left in between. The length of the CDR3 is 17 residues.